A single sample is the source of the 9 T cell receptor beta chains below, sequenced in a study of beta chain features in type 1 diabetes. Reverse transcription of all isolated RNA meant that expressed TCRB transcripts were sequenced. TCRdb keeps only in-frame clones here, not all; method: immunoSEQ multiplex PCR. The sample lists 850,000 to 900,000 clones, around a sixth occurring once. The sample consisted of naive CD4+ T cells from blood. These receptor sequences come from a woman aged 18-29 years in good health.

V gene TRBV5-4 combines with J gene TRBJ2-5; tentatively, D is TRBD1 or TRBD2 (5 bases each). Germline loops: CDR1 SGHNT, CDR2 YYREEE (reference sequence). V gave up 0 bases and J gave up 5 bases, with 11 bases separating them. This CDR3 is built from 14 residues. The CDR3 reads CASSLEGPGETQYF. The DNA for the CDR3 is TGTGCCAGCAGCTTGGAGGGACCCGGTGAGACCCAGTACTTC. Full variable domain (remainder filled in from reference TRBV5-4 and TRBJ2-5): ETGVTQSPTHLIKTRGQQVTLRCSSQSGHNTVSWYQQALGQGPQFIFQYYREEENGRGNFPPRFSGLQFPNYSSELNVNALELDDSALYLCASSLEGPGETQYFGPGTRLLVL.

V and J are TRBV19 and TRBJ2-2; D ambiguous. Looked up from germline, CDR1 is LNHDA and CDR2 is SQIVND (reference sequence). V was trimmed by 5 bases and J by 0 bases, leaving 13 bases between them. The CDR3 length is 16 residues. The CDR3 DNA is TGTGCCAGTAGTGCGAAGTACGCCGCGAACACCGGGGAGCTGTTTTTT. It specifies CASSAKYAANTGELFF.

This clone was seen only a few times. The V and J genes are TRBV18 and TRBJ2-7; 11 nucleotides align to TRBD1. CDR3 size: 17 residues. Germline V lookup: CDR1 KGHSH, CDR2 LQKENI. V lost 4 bases, J lost 7 bases, and 15 bases stayed unmatched. The CDR3 region is CASSRFSDRGLGVEQYF. In DNA, the CDR3 is TGTGCCAGCTCACGTTTCTCGGACAGGGGGCTTGGTGTGGAGCAGTACTTC.

This clone occurred a few times. A junction boundary mismatches the germline segment, possibly from a read error. This chain's CDR3 is CSVEDQGVQETQYF. For the CDR3, the DNA is TGCAGCGTCGAAGATCAGGGGGTTCAAGAGACCCAGTACTTC. This sequence joins TRBV29-1 and TRBJ2-5, with TRBD1 matching 7 bases. CDR1 and CDR2 (germline): SQVTM, ANQGSEA. The CDR3 length is 14 residues. The variable domain in full, with the rest retrieved from reference TRBV29-1 and TRBJ2-5, is SAVISQKPSRDICQRGTSLTIQCQVDSQVTMMFWYRQQPGQSLTLIATANQGSEATYESGFVIDKFPISRPNLTFSTLTVSNMSPEDSSIYLCSVEDQGVQETQYFGPGTRLLVL.

The chain links TRBV28 to TRBJ2-2; D is possibly TRBD1 (6 bases). Germline loops: CDR1 MDHEN, CDR2 SYDVKM. V was cut by 1 base and J by 5 bases, with 11 bases left in between. This CDR3 spans 15 amino acids. CDR3: CASSLSRGKTGELFF. CDR3 nucleotides: TGTGCCAGCAGTTTATCAAGGGGGAAAACCGGGGAGCTGTTTTTT.

The chain employs TRBV18 and TRBJ2-2; perhaps TRBD2 as D (5 bases). Germline loops: CDR1 KGHSH, CDR2 LQKENI. The V and J ends lost 3 bases and 4 bases respectively, with 21 bases between them. CDR3 length equals 18 residues. The CDR3 protein is CASSPGFGVWRGTGELFF. As DNA, the CDR3 is TGTGCCAGCTCACCTGGATTCGGGGTTTGGCGTGGCACCGGGGAGCTGTTTTTT.

A few counts support this clone. The V gene is TRBV15, the J gene TRBJ1-2; 7 bases line up with TRBD1. The CDR3 consists of 13 residues. In germline, CDR1 is LNHNV, CDR2 YYDKDF (reference sequence). The junction had 3 bases not matched to a gene; V was cut back by 0 bases and J by 8 bases. DNA of the CDR3: TGTGCCACCAGCAGAGATCTAGGGGGCGGCTACACCTTC. It yields the protein CATSRDLGGGYTF.

This clone came up a few times. V usage is TRBV7-8 and J usage is TRBJ2-3; D is uncertain. The CDR3 has 12 residues. The germline V gene encodes CDR1 SGHVS and CDR2 FQNEAQ. Trimming stripped 10 bases from V and 2 bases from J, with 10 bases between. Here the CDR3 DNA reads TGTGCCACAGACACGTACACAGATACGCAGTATTTT. This gives the protein CATDTYTDTQYF.

This clone has more than one count but fewer than ten. The gene calls are TRBV7-2 and TRBJ2-1; the D gene is possibly TRBD2 (5 bases). Germline V gene sequence: CDR1 SGHTA, CDR2 FQGNSA. V was trimmed by 0 bases and J by 6 bases, leaving 12 bases between them. The CDR3 is 15 amino acids. CDR3 DNA: TGTGCCAGCAGCTTAGCTTTGAGGGTGAGCAATGAGCAGTTCTTC. Protein sequence: CASSLALRVSNEQFF.